This T cell receptor (beta chain) was identified during a study of T cell repertoires in cytomegalovirus infection. Study-level information: Matching HLA type and CMV infection were both indicated by public TCR beta signatures. Whole-study results and caveats: Carriers of CMV and the relevant HLA type were discriminated by public TCR beta frequency. Ex vivo, HLA-C-restricted CMV-specific TCR beta clonotypes prevailed over the rest of the response.

V was trimmed by 7 bases and J by 7 bases, leaving 13 bases between them. The CDR3 contains 11 residues. Per germline, CDR1 SQVTM and CDR2 ANQGSEA. As concerns this clonotype: Its target is not known.

MiXCR, applied by TCRdb to the reads, yields one record per CDR3 protein. The sample yields about 83,000 distinct CDR3 sequences, roughly a quarter seen once. The sequencing here drew on CD8+ T cells from cultured PBMCs, taken from culture after CMV antigen stimulation. The chain is built from TRBV29-1 and TRBJ1-1; maybe TRBD1 (6 bases). The origin of this receptor is a human donor in good health (CMV status not recorded). Some clones in this sample may be carry-over from other donors' samples. The CDR3 reads CSAEGGFEAFF. The DNA of the CDR3 is TGCAGCGCCGAGGGGGGTTTTGAAGCTTTCTTT.